The text below deals with one T cell receptor (beta chain). Its specificity is unknown. These data belong to a study of shared clonotypes between healthy human individuals. CDR1 SNHLY and CDR2 FYNNEI come from the germline V gene. The CDR3 spans 11 residues. Trimming cost V 5 bases and J 11 bases, with 12 bases left between them. The authors ran the assay at deep level. Under the authors' procedure: Junction-only immunoSEQ sequences carried no quality scores, so filtering differed. Profiled with immunoSEQ multiplex PCR; TCRdb holds only in-frame clones, not every one. The DNA was the basis for D and trimming; V, J and clone size are from that table. The data hold 950,000 to 1,100,000 clones, with about four fifths observed a single time. Broader study findings: Some naive CD4 clonotypes, around 5%, turned up in common across a handful of donors. Relative to clonotypes present in all four donors, those not shared had lower generation probabilities.

V usage is TRBV2 and J usage is TRBJ1-1, with D perhaps matching TRBD1 (5 bases). The source is a man aged 18 to 30 in good health. Some clones in this sample may be carry-over from other donors' samples. The sample was memory CD4+ T cells from PBMCs. Subset specified: CD45RA-negative fraction. The CDR3, as DNA: TGTGCCAGCAGTCCTTTGGGACCCGCTTTCTTT. Translated: CASSPLGPAFF.